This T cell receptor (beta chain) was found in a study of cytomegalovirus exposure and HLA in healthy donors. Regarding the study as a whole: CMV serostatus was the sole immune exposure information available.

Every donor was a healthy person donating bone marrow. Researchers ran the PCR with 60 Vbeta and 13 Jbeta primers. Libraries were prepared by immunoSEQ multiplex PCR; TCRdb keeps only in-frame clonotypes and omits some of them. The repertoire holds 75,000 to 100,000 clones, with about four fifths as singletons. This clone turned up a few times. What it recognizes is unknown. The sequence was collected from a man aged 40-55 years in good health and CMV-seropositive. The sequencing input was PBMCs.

CDR3 protein: CASTPTAGDGSPLHF. DNA for the CDR3: TGCGCCAGCACCCCAACGGCAGGGGATGGTTCACCCCTCCACTTT. V is TRBV5-1 and J is TRBJ1-6, with a tentative D call TRBD1 (6 bases). Germline V lookup: CDR1 SGHRS, CDR2 YFSETQ. V gave up 6 bases and J gave up 9 bases, with 19 bases separating them. The CDR3 runs to 15 residues.